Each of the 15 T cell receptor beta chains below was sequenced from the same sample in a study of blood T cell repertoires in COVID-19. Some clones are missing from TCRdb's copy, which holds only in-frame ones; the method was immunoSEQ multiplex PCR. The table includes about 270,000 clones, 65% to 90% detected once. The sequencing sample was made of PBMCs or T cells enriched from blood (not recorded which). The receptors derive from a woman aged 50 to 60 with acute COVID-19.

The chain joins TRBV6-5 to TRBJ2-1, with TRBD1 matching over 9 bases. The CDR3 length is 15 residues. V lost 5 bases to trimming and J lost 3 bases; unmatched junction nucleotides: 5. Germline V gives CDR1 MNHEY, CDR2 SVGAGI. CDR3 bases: TGTGCCAGCAGTACGGACAGGGGTCGCTACAATGAGCAGTTCTTC. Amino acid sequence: CASSTDRGRYNEQFF.

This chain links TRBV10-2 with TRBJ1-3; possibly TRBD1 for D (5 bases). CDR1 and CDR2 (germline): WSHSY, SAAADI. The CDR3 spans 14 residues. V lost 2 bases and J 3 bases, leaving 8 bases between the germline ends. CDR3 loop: CASSEPRDGNTIYF. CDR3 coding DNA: TGCGCCAGCAGTGAGCCCAGGGATGGAAACACCATATATTTT.

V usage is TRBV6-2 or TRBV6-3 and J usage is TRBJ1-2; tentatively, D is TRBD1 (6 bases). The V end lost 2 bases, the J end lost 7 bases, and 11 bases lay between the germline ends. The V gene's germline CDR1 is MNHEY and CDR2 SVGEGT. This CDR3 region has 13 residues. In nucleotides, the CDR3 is TGTGCCAGCAGTTACGGACAGAGGACTGGCTACACCTTC. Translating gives CASSYGQRTGYTF.

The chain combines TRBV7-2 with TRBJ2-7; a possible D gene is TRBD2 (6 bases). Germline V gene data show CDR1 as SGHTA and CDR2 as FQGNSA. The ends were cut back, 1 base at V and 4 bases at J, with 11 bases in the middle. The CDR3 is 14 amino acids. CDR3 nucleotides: TGTGCCAGCAGCTTAGATTTGGCGGGGTACGAGCAGTACTTC. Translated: CASSLDLAGYEQYF.

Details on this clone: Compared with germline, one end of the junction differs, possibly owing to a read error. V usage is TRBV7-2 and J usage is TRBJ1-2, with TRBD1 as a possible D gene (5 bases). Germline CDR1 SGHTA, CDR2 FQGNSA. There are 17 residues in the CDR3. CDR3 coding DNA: TGTGCCTGCAGCTTTGGGGTGGGGGGAGGAGACCTCTATGGCTACACCTTC. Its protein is CACSFGVGGGDLYGYTF.

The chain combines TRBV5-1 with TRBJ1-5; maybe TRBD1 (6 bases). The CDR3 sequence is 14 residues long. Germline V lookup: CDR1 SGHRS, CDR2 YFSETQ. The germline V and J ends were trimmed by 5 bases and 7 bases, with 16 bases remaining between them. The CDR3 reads CASREDTGKQPQHF. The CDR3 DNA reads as TGCGCCAGCAGAGAAGATACAGGGAAACAGCCCCAGCATTTT.

CDR3 coding DNA: TGTGCCAGCTCCCCCTCGGCAGGGGGCTCTGGAAACACCATATATTTT. Encoded protein: CASSPSAGGSGNTIYF. The V gene is TRBV18, the J gene TRBJ1-3, with TRBD1 matching 7 bases. Per the germline V gene, CDR1 is KGHSH and CDR2 is LQKENI. The V gene end was trimmed by 6 bases and the J gene end by 0 bases; junction bases not matched to a gene: 8. This CDR3 contains 16 residues.

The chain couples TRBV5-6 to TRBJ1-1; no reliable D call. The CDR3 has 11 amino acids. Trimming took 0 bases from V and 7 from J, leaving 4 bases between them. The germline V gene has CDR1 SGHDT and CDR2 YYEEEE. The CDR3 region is CASSLANEAFF. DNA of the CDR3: TGTGCCAGCAGCTTGGCCAATGAAGCTTTCTTT.

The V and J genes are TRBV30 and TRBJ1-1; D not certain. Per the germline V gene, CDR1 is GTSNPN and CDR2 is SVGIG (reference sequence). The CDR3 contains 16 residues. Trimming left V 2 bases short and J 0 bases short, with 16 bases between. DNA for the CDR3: TGTGCCTGGAGTAACAAGCGAACCAAACTGAACACTGAAGCTTTCTTT. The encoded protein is CAWSNKRTKLNTEAFF.

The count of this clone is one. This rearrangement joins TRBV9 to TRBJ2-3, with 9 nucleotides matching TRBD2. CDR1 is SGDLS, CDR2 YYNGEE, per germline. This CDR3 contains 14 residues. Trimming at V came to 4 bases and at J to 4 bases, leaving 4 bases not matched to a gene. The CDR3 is CASSLAGVSDTQYF. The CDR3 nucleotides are TGTGCCAGCAGCTTAGCGGGGGTCTCAGATACGCAGTATTTT.

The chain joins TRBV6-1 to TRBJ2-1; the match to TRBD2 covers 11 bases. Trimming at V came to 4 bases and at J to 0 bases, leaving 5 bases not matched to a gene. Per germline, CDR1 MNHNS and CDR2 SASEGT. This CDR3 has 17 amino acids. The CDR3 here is CASSGLAGGLSYNEQFF. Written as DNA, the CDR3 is TGTGCCAGCAGTGGGCTAGCGGGGGGCCTCTCCTACAATGAGCAGTTCTTC.

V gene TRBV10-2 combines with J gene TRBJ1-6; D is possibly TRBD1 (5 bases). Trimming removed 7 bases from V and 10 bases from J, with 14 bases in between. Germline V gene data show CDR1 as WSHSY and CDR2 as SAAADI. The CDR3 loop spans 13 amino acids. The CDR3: CASNRRWGSPLHF. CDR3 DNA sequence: TGCGCCAGCAACCGAAGATGGGGCTCACCCCTCCACTTT.

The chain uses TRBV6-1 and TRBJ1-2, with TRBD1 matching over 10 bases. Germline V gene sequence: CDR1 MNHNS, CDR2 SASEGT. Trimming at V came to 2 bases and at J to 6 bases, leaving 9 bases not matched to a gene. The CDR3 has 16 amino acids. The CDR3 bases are TGTGCCAGCAGTGAAAATGACAGGGGGCTAAGTAATGGCTACACCTTC. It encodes CASSENDRGLSNGYTF.

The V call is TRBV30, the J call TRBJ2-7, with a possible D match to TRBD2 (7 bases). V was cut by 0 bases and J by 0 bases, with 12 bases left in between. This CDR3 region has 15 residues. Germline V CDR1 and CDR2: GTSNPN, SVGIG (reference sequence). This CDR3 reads CAWSVGGEFSYEQYF. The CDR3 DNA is TGTGCCTGGAGTGTAGGGGGGGAGTTCTCCTACGAGCAGTACTTC.

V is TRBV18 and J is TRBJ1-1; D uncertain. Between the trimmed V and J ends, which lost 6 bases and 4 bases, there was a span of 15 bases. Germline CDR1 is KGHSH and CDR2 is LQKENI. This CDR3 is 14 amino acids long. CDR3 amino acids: CASSGSGAGTEAFF. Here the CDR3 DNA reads TGTGCCAGCTCCGGCAGTGGAGCGGGCACTGAAGCTTTCTTT.